Below, 21 T cell receptor beta chains from the same sample are listed, as sequenced in a study of cytomegalovirus exposure and HLA in healthy donors. Researchers ran the PCR with 60 Vbeta and 13 Jbeta primers. The method was immunoSEQ multiplex PCR; TCRdb's version includes in-frame clones alone and lacks a portion of them. Counted here are about 230,000 clones, approximately 84% occurring once; the ten biggest clones make up 0.55% to 0.7%. The sequenced sample consisted of PBMCs. All receptors come from a woman aged 40 to 50 in good health and CMV-seronegative.

The CDR3 nucleotides read TGTGCCAGCAGTGACCCGGGACAGGCCTATGGCTACACCTTC. It specifies CASSDPGQAYGYTF. J is TRBJ1-2 and V is TRBV6-1; 8 nucleotides agree with TRBD1. Germline V gives CDR1 MNHNS, CDR2 SASEGT. V lost 3 bases and J lost 4; bases outside the gene matches: 4. This CDR3 region has 14 residues.

The chain employs TRBV11-2 and TRBJ2-7, with TRBD2 matching over 11 bases. Trimming removed 5 bases from V and 5 bases from J; junction bases left unmatched: 8. There are 15 residues in the CDR3. CDR1 is SGHAT, CDR2 FQNNGV, per germline. The CDR3 spells CASSVLAGGRDEQYF. CDR3 in DNA: TGTGCCAGCAGCGTTTTAGCGGGGGGGCGTGACGAGCAGTACTTC.

Points on this clone: The germline gene is not matched at one end of the junction; a read error may be the cause. This sequence joins TRBV7-9 and TRBJ1-1; the match to TRBD1 covers 8 bases. Germline lookup yields CDR1 SEHNR and CDR2 FQNEAQ (reference sequence). There are 18 residues in the CDR3. CDR3 coding DNA: TGTTCCAGCAGCTTGAGTGGGACAGGATCGATTCCAAACACTGAAGCTTTCTTT. It specifies CSSSLSGTGSIPNTEAFF.

The rearrangement uses TRBV6-1 and TRBJ2-7; D unresolved. Germline V gene data show CDR1 as MNHNS and CDR2 as SASEGT. Trimming cost V 7 bases and J 1 base, with 14 bases left between them. This CDR3 is 14 amino acids long. CDR3 bases: TGTGCCAGCATCTCATCCGATCGGTCCTACGAGCAGTACTTC. Residues: CASISSDRSYEQYF.

The chain links TRBV7-3 to TRBJ2-1, with 10 bases that match TRBD1. CDR1 is SGHTA and CDR2 is FQGTGA in the germline V gene. With V trimmed by 1 base and J by 9 bases, 9 bases remained unmatched. The CDR3 is 16 residues long. The CDR3 DNA sequence: TGTGCCAGCAGCTTAATGGCCGGGACAGGGGCGAGTGAGCAGTTCTTC. This encodes CASSLMAGTGASEQFF.

As for this clone: This specimen includes other DNA sequences encoding the same CDR3. The chain is built from TRBV6-6 and TRBJ2-7, with D maybe TRBD1 (5 bases). Trimming stripped 0 bases from V and 4 bases from J, with 10 bases between. CDR1 and CDR2 from the germline V gene are MNHNY and SVGAGI (reference sequence). The length of the CDR3 is 14 residues. The CDR3 nucleotides read TGTGCCAGCAGTTACTCGCAGGGCCCATACGAGCAGTACTTC. Protein sequence: CASSYSQGPYEQYF.

The chain carries TRBV19 and TRBJ2-1; 7 nucleotides match TRBD2. The germline V gene encodes CDR1 LNHDA and CDR2 SQIVND (reference sequence). CDR3 length equals 12 residues. V was pared by 9 bases and J by 16 bases, with 15 bases of the junction left unmatched. The CDR3 sequence: CASRGSGDQLFF. DNA of the CDR3: TGTGCCAGCCGAGGGAGCGGGGACCAGCTTTTCTTC. Together with reference TRBV19 and TRBJ2-1, the CDR3 gives the full variable domain: DGGITQSPKYLFRKEGQNVTLSCEQNLNHDAMYWYRQDPGQGLRLIYYSQIVNDFQKGDIAEGYSVSREKKESFPLTVTSAQKNPTAFYLCASRGSGDQLFFGPGTRLTVL.

The chain employs TRBV7-3 and TRBJ1-2, with D possibly being TRBD1 (5 bases). Germline values: CDR1 SGHTA, CDR2 FQGTGA. V dropped 1 base and J dropped 6 bases, with 18 bases sitting between them. The length of the CDR3 is 16 residues. The CDR3 DNA reads as TGTGCCAGCAGCTTAAACCCAACCCAGGGATTAGATGGCTACACCTTC. It is translated as CASSLNPTQGLDGYTF.

This chain connects TRBV18 to TRBJ1-2; D is unclear. CDR1 is KGHSH and CDR2 is LQKENI in the germline V gene. The CDR3 loop spans 15 amino acids. Trimming stripped 5 bases from V and 2 bases from J, with 15 bases between. DNA of the CDR3: TGTGCCAGCTCAGCCCGCCCGGGGATGAACTATGGCTACACCTTC. It translates to CASSARPGMNYGYTF.

Note on this clone: The same CDR3 also results from other DNA sequences found in this sample. This chain uses TRBV9 with TRBJ1-4, with D uncertain. The germline V gene encodes CDR1 SGDLS and CDR2 YYNGEE. This CDR3 spans 15 amino acids. Trimming took 3 bases from V and 3 from J, leaving 12 bases between them. CDR3 DNA: TGTGCCAGCAGCGAGCGAACCGTTCCTAATGAAAAACTGTTTTTT. It translates to CASSERTVPNEKLFF. The variable domain in full, with the rest retrieved from reference TRBV9 and TRBJ1-4, is DSGVTQTPKHLITATGQRVTLRCSPRSGDLSVYWYQQSLDQGLQFLIQYYNGEERAKGNILERFSAQQFPDLHSELNLSSLELGDSALYFCASSERTVPNEKLFFGSGTQLSVL.

This chain joins TRBV6-1 and TRBJ1-3; no firm D call. Germline V gene data show CDR1 as MNHNS and CDR2 as SASEGT. The CDR3 has 15 residues. Trimming stripped 7 bases from V and 0 bases from J, with 13 bases between. The CDR3 protein is CASTPEGASGNTIYF. CDR3 in DNA: TGTGCCAGCACCCCGGAGGGCGCCTCTGGAAACACCATATATTTT.

The chain recombines TRBV7-3 with TRBJ1-1, with D perhaps TRBD1 (5 bases). V was clipped by 0 bases and J by 5 bases, with 13 bases between them. The CDR3 spans 15 residues. The germline CDR1 and CDR2 sequences are SGHTA and FQGTGA. The CDR3 sequence: CASSLTRGGETEAFF. CDR3 DNA: TGTGCCAGCAGCTTAACACGGGGGGGAGAGACTGAAGCTTTCTTT.

This clone was found a few times. The rearrangement uses TRBV5-8 and TRBJ1-4; 7 positions match TRBD1. Germline loops: CDR1 SGHTS, CDR2 YDEGEE. CDR3 length: 15 residues. The V and J ends lost 4 bases and 0 bases, in that order; junction bases with no gene match: 3. The CDR3 DNA sequence: TGTGCCAGCAGCATCGGACAGGCAACTAATGAAAAACTGTTTTTT. Amino acids: CASSIGQATNEKLFF.

The chain combines TRBV30 with TRBJ2-5; D call uncertain. The CDR3 spans 10 residues. Germline lookup yields CDR1 GTSNPN and CDR2 SVGIG (reference sequence). Trimming removed 2 bases at V and 7 bases at J, with 5 bases between. The CDR3 loop is CAWSTVTQYF. The CDR3 DNA reads as TGTGCCTGGAGTACGGTGACCCAGTACTTC.

The chain carries TRBV19 and TRBJ1-1; the D is unclear. The germline gives CDR1 LNHDA, CDR2 SQIVND (reference sequence). The V end was cut by 3 bases, the J end by 0 bases, with 8 bases between. This CDR3 is 14 amino acids long. CDR3 in amino acids: CASSIGRLNTEAFF. The CDR3 region has the DNA TGTGCCAGTAGTATTGGGAGATTGAACACTGAAGCTTTCTTT.

The chain employs TRBV7-9 and TRBJ1-3; perhaps TRBD1 as D (5 bases). This CDR3 is built from 16 residues. Germline V gives CDR1 SEHNR, CDR2 FQNEAQ (reference sequence). V lost 3 bases and J lost 2, with 14 bases in between. DNA for the CDR3: TGTGCCAGCAGCTTTGGGCAGGGTCTTGCTGGAAACACCATATATTTT. This sequence encodes CASSFGQGLAGNTIYF.

The chain is built from TRBV9 and TRBJ2-7, with 9 bases matching TRBD2. From germline, CDR1 is SGDLS and CDR2 YYNGEE. V lost 3 bases and J lost 6; bases outside the gene matches: 7. The length of the CDR3 is 14 residues. The DNA of the CDR3 is TGTGCCAGCAGCGAACCGGGACTAGCCTCCGAGCAGTACTTC. Translated, it gives CASSEPGLASEQYF. The whole variable domain, filled in from reference TRBV9 and TRBJ2-7, reads DSGVTQTPKHLITATGQRVTLRCSPRSGDLSVYWYQQSLDQGLQFLIQYYNGEERAKGNILERFSAQQFPDLHSELNLSSLELGDSALYFCASSEPGLASEQYFGPGTRLTVT.

J is TRBJ1-5 and V is TRBV7-2, with 9 bases lining up with TRBD1. CDR3 length: 15 residues. V trimming: 1 base; J trimming: 4 bases; junction bases outside the gene matches: 2. The germline CDR1 and CDR2 sequences are SGHTA and FQGNSA. CDR3 DNA sequence: TGTGCCAGCAGCTTAGAGGGACAGGGTAATCAGCCCCAGCATTTT. This gives the protein CASSLEGQGNQPQHF.

Of note for this clone: A read error may produce the germline difference seen at one junction end. The CDR3 protein is CSSSSNRGDRGLMDEQYF. CDR3 nucleotide sequence: TGTTCCAGCAGCTCTAATAGGGGGGACAGGGGGCTTATGGACGAGCAGTACTTC. The gene calls are TRBV7-9 and TRBJ2-7, with 12 bases identical to TRBD1. From germline, CDR1 is SEHNR and CDR2 FQNEAQ (reference sequence). This CDR3 is 18 amino acids long.

The chain recombines TRBV5-5 with TRBJ2-1; 8 nucleotides align to TRBD1. J gave up 7 bases and V 4 bases, and 13 bases lay outside the gene matches. The CDR3 totals 16 residues. From germline, CDR1 is SGHKS and CDR2 YYEKEE (reference sequence). CDR3 nucleotides: TGTGCCAGCAGCGATATAGGGACAGGCTCTAATAATGAGCAGTTCTTC. Its translation is CASSDIGTGSNNEQFF.

The rearrangement joins TRBV28 to TRBJ2-7; D unresolved. This CDR3 contains 13 residues. Germline CDR1 is MDHEN and CDR2 is SYDVKM. V was clipped by 3 bases and J by 3 bases, with 9 bases between them. The CDR3 spells CASSFARGYEQYF. CDR3 DNA sequence: TGTGCCAGCAGTTTCGCTAGAGGCTACGAGCAGTACTTC.